The clone carrying this T cell receptor (beta chain) was observed a few times. Its antigen is currently unknown. The authors extracted RNA and reverse transcribed it into cDNA as the sequencing template. The data were produced by immunoSEQ multiplex PCR, yet TCRdb's version contains in-frame clones alone and is incomplete. Among approximately 150,000 clones listed, around 55% were seen once. The data derive from a study of CD8+ T cells in alopecia areata. Whole-study findings and limits: Scalp sequencing also captures normal skin's resident alphabeta T cells. Alopecia totalis/universalis scalp especially showed more expanded CD8+ clones than normal scalp. Compared with mice, patients displayed less clear TCR sharing, possibly for HLA-related reasons.

V was shortened by 6 bases and J by 5 bases, with 11 bases between the two germline ends. Germline V gene sequence: CDR1 KGHSH, CDR2 LQKENI. This CDR3 contains 13 residues. Sorting of CD4+ and CD8+ T cells was performed on PBMCs. The TCR sequence derives from a human donor in good health. The gene calls are TRBV18 and TRBJ2-1; D possibly corresponds to TRBD2 (5 bases). The sequencing sample was made of CD4+ T cells sorted from blood. The CDR3 sequence is CASSPDGNNEQFF. The CDR3 nucleotides read TGTGCCAGCTCCCCAGACGGGAACAATGAGCAGTTCTTC.